This T cell receptor beta chain came from a study of cytomegalovirus exposure and HLA in healthy donors. Study at large: Of roughly 400 genotyped donors, about 81% grouped in the Caucasian-associated ancestry cluster.

The CDR3 adds up to 17 amino acids, both ends counted. Of note for this clone: Its antigen remains unidentified. The limits of the CDR3 on the DNA are not certain, so only TCRdb's listed CDR3 is given.

Whole-study findings and limits: It was reportedly the case that the classifier diagnosed cytomegalovirus status with high specificity and sensitivity. As a later analysis showed, several of the most significant clusters appeared to be linked to common viral pathogens. Information on immune exposure was restricted to one variable (CMV serostatus).

PCR amplification relied on 60 Vbeta primers (plus 13 Jbeta primers). Clones were sequenced by immunoSEQ multiplex PCR, and TCRdb holds only the in-frame ones, with some missing. The sample lists 170,000 or so clones; 77% were seen once. The sequenced sample consisted of PBMCs. The chain combines TRBV1 with TRBJ2-2; no check of the table's D call, TRBD1, against the DNA was made. TRBV1 is listed as a pseudogene. The source of this sequence is a woman in her 30s in good health and CMV-seropositive. This CDR3 is CTSSQGFGQGNTGELFF.